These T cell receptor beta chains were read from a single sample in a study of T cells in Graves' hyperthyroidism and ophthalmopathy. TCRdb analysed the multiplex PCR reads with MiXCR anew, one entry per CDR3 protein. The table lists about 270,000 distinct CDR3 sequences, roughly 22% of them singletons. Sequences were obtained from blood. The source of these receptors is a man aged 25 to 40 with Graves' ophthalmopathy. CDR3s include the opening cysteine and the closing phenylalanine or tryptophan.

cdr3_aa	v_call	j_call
CASSQDLPIAGGPDTQYF	TRBV3-1	TRBJ2-3
CASSSTTRGLANEKLFF	TRBV28	TRBJ1-4
CASSWGGRLSEKLFF	TRBV28	TRBJ1-4
CASSQASGTRLRETLYF	TRBV3-1	TRBJ2-5
CASSLAAGPYEQYF	TRBV11-2	TRBJ2-7
CAGSQERAGVLNTEAFF	TRBV3-1	TRBJ1-1
CASIGGDRAEAFF	TRBV12-3/TRBV12-4	TRBJ1-1
CASSQGAKPRHPGDPRWTGELFF	TRBV4-1	TRBJ2-2
CASSSTGASTDTQYF	TRBV7-2	TRBJ2-3
CASSAGTSGYNEQFF	TRBV19	TRBJ2-1
CASSQVTGNEKLFF	TRBV4-2	TRBJ1-4
CASQGQPNNYGYTF	TRBV28	TRBJ1-2
CASSLWGYGVREGADTQYF	TRBV28	TRBJ2-3
CASSELDTEAFF	TRBV28	TRBJ1-1
CASVDRDQETQYF	TRBV27	TRBJ2-5
CASSFTGVKRPQHF	TRBV28	TRBJ1-5
CASSLPPLGGLYNEQFF	TRBV7-9	TRBJ2-1
CASSGFRGLASHEQYF	TRBV7-9	TRBJ2-7
CASSVGLAGGDNEQFF	TRBV9	TRBJ2-1
CASSVPGLAGGDLYEQYF	TRBV9	TRBJ2-7
CASSAQGRGNQPQHF	TRBV6-1	TRBJ1-5
CASSQERTYEETQYF	TRBV3-1	TRBJ2-5
CATSDSGAVGGETQYF	TRBV24-1	TRBJ2-5
CASSLGGFSPLHF	TRBV12-3/TRBV12-4	TRBJ1-6
CASSQGAYEQYF	TRBV3-1	TRBJ2-7
CASSFPKTGRNTEAFF	TRBV28	TRBJ1-1
CASSLGERDRGHQPQHF	TRBV7-8	TRBJ1-5
CASSGSGGTYNEQFF	TRBV2	TRBJ2-1
CASSVGGQGMQETQYF	TRBV9	TRBJ2-5
CASSYGFQLNTEAFF	TRBV6-5	TRBJ1-1